This T cell receptor beta chain came from a study of OX40 agonist ivuxolimab in advanced cancers. Germline-derived CDR1 and CDR2 are SGHRS and YFSETQ. V lost 5 bases, J lost 4 bases, and 9 bases stayed unmatched. The length of the CDR3 is 16 residues. The method was immunoSEQ multiplex PCR; TCRdb's version includes in-frame clones alone and lacks a portion of them. This sample has around 68,000 clones, with around 93% found just once. V and J are TRBV5-1 and TRBJ2-4, with 10 bases that match TRBD1. Sequences were derived from CD4+ or CD8+ T cells sorted from blood, sampled in a trial of the OX40 agonist ivuxolimab. This clonotype was sampled from an adult with an advanced solid tumor such as melanoma, head and neck, liver or kidney cancer. The CDR3 nucleotides read TGCGCCAGCAGACCGGGACAGGGGTCCCCTAAAAACATTCAGTACTTC. It encodes CASRPGQGSPKNIQYF.